This T cell receptor (beta chain) stems from a study of beta chain features in type 1 diabetes (dated by TCRdb to the late 2010s). In terms of the full investigation: Mean age, gender distribution, total cell number and subset yield were not different between patients and healthy donors. Regulatory and stem cell-like memory subsets were obtained from only 8 patients and about 8 healthy donors, while naive and central memory subsets were obtained from all 30 or so donors. Across all samples, approximately 98,000,000 sorted cells were examined, and cell number per subset correlated strongly with RNA yield. The study compared TCRB repertoires of sorted circulating CD4+ T cell subsets between recently diagnosed type 1 diabetes patients and matched healthy donors. Overall results and qualifications from the work: Only small numbers of individuals were included in the HLA sub-analyses, which left unresolved whether HLA type had any influence on TCRB rearrangement. In all four CD4+ subsets, TCRB CDR3 length was moderately but significantly shorter in type 1 diabetes patients. Fewer insertions and more nucleotide deletions at VDJ recombination sites were observed in patients with type 1 diabetes, implying thymic rearrangement abnormalities. Sequencing cDNA rather than genomic DNA could over-represent highly expressing activated cells, although activation and CD3 levels did not differ between groups. Naive, central memory and regulatory TCRB repertoires appeared to be more alike among patients than among healthy donors. PCR may preferentially amplify shorter templates, but because patient and control samples were amplified and corrected together, any resulting skew would affect both groups equally.

Each donor gave one peripheral blood draw, roughly 0.12 L on average, collected into heparinised tubes. A BD FACSAria II was used to sort naive, central memory, regulatory and stem cell-like memory CD4+ T cells with a panel that included CD45RO, CCR7, CD25, CD127, CD95 and CD27. A purity above 98% was achieved for all sorted populations. Right away, PBMCs were isolated by Lymphoprep density gradient centrifugation and were stained directly, with no culture step. So that batch effects would be minimized, each experiment stained and sorted samples in pairs, pairing one healthy donor with one patient. CDR1 and CDR2 were assigned from the germline V gene as MNHEY and SVGAGI. There are 14 amino acids in the CDR3, from cysteine to phenylalanine inclusive. Left in the record is the CDR3 DNA by itself, 42 bases read in frame from the first base. Compared with germline, V lacks 4 bases and J lacks 2 bases; bases without a gene match: 3.

All of the isolated RNA was reverse transcribed with the High Capacity cDNA Reverse Transcription Kit, so expressed TCRB transcripts were sequenced. Deep immunoSEQ sequencing was applied to naive, central memory and regulatory T cell samples, giving an average of roughly 3.5 million total reads per sample. After sorted cells were lysed in RLT buffer, RNA was extracted with DNase-treated RNeasy Micro or Mini kits, with the choice depending on cell number. Each cell subset was processed on its own to prevent cross-contamination, while patient and healthy donor samples were processed together. The immunoSEQ multiplex PCR was used to amplify TCRB sequences from cDNA, yielding 87-bp fragments that span the CDR3 region. Sequencing of the amplicons was done on the Illumina HiSeq platform. The authors processed their data as follows. Synthetic template baselines were used to correct PCR bias computationally, reads within Hamming distance 2 were collapsed, and singletons that could not be merged were discarded. Reads were aligned against IMGT so that V, D and J genes, CDR3 length and insertions or deletions at six rearrangement sites could be assigned. Within each subset, clonotype counts were normalized to sorted cell number, after which true diversity and Gini coefficients were computed with the tcR R package. The overlap coefficient, calculated on TCRB nucleotide sequences, was used to quantify repertoire sharing. Out-of-frame TCRB sequences from naive cells were analyzed to stand in for the pre-selection repertoire. The clones in this table, taken by TCRdb from immuneACCESS, are in-frame only. Not every clone is retained; where verified, under half of the shortfall comes from an unresolved V gene, and the cause of the rest is unknown. That table furnishes V, J and clone size, whereas the DNA furnished D and trimming. The sample table holds 350,000 to 450,000 clones, of which 14% were seen once. Clones ranked in the top ten supply roughly 0.033% of the sample.

Concerning this clone itself: The antigen this receptor binds is unknown. Base qualities were left out, and no much larger clone turns up one base away.

Sequencing input: naive CD4+ T cells from blood. According to the study, the label for this sample's cell subset or site signals: true naive CD4+ T cells. The V and J segments used are TRBV6-5 and TRBJ2-3; 7 middle bases align to TRBD1. This TCR was sampled from a man under 40 in good health. CDR3 reads: CASSWDSVTDTQYF. The DNA sequence is given as TGTGCCAGCAGTTGGGACAGTGTCACAGATACGCAGTATTTT.